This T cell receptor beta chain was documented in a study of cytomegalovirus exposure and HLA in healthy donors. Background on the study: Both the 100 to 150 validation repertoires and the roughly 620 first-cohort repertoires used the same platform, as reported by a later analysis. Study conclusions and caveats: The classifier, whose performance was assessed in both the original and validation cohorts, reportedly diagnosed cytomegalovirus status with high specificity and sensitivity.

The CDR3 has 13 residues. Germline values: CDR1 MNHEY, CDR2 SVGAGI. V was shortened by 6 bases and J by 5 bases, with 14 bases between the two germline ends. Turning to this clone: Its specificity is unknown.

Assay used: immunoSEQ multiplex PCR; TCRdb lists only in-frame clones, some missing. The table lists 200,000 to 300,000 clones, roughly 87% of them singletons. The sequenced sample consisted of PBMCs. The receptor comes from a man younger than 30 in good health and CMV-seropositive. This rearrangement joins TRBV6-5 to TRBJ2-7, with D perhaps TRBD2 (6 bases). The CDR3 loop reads CASRRLVRDEQYF. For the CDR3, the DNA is TGTGCCAGCAGAAGACTAGTACGGGACGAGCAGTACTTC.